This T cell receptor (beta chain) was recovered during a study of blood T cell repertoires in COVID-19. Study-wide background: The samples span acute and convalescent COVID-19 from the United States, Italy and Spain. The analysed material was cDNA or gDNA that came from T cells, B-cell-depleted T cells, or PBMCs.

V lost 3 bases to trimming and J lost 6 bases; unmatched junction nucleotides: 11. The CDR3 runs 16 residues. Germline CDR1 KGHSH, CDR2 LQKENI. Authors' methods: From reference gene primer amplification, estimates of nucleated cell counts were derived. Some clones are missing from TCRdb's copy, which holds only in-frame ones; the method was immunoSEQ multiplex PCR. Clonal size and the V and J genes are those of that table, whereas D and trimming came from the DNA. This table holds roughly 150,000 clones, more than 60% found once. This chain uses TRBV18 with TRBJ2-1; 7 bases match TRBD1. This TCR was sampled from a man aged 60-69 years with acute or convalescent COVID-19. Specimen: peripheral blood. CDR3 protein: CASSPPTGTVLNEQFF. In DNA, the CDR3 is TGTGCCAGCTCACCCCCGACCGGGACAGTCCTCAATGAGCAGTTCTTC.